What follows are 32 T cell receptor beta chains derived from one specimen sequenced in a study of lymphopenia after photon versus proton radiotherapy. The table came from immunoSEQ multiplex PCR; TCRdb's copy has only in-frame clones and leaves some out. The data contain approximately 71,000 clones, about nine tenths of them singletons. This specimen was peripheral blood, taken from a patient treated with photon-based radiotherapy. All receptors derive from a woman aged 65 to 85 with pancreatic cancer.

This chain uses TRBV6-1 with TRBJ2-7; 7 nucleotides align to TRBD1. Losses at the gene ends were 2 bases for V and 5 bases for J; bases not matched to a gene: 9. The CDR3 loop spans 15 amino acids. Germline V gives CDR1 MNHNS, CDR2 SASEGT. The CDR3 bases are TGTGCCAGCAGTGAACAAGGCGGACAGGCCCACGAGCAGTACTTC. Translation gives CASSEQGGQAHEQYF.

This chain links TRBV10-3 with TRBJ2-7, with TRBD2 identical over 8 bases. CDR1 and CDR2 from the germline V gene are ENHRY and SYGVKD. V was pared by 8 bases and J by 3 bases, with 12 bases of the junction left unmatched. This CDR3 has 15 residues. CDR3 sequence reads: CAIRDPAGDNYEQYF. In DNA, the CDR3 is TGTGCCATCCGCGACCCAGCGGGAGATAACTACGAGCAGTACTTC.

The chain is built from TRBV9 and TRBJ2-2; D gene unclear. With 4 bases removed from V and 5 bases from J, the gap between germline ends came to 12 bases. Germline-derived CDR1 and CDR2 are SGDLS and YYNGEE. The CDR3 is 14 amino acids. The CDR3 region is CASSPRYGTGELFF. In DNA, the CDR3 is TGTGCCAGCAGCCCCCGGTACGGAACCGGGGAGCTGTTTTTT.

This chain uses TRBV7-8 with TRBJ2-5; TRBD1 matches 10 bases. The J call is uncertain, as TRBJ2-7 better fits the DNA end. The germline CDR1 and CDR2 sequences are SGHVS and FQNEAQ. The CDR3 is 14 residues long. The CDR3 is CASSRRQGAHEQYF. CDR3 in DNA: TGTGCCAGCAGCCGTAGACAGGGGGCCCACGAGCAGTACTTC.

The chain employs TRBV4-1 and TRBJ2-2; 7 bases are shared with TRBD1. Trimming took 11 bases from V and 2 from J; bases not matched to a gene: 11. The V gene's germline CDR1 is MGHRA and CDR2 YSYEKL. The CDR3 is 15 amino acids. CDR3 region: CAGSRDSYNTGELFF. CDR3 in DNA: TGCGCCGGGTCCCGGGACAGTTACAACACCGGGGAGCTGTTTTTT.

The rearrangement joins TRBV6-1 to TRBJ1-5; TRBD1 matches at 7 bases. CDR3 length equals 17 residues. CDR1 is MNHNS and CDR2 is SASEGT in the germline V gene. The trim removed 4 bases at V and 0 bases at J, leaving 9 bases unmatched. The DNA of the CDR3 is TGTGCCAGCAGTGGGTCCCGGGACAGTTCTAGCAATCAGCCCCAGCATTTT. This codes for CASSGSRDSSSNQPQHF.

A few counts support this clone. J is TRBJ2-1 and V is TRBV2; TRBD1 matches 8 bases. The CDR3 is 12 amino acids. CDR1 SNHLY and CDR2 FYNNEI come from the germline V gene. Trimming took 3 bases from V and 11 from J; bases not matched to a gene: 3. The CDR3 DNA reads TGTGCCAGCAGTGAGACAGGGGATAAGCAGTTCTTC. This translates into CASSETGDKQFF. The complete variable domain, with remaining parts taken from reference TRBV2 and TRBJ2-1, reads EPEVTQTPSHQVTQMGQEVILRCVPISNHLYFYWYRQILGQKVEFLVSFYNNEISEKSEIFDDQFSVERPDGSNFTLKIRSTKLEDSAMYFCASSETGDKQFFGPGTRLTVL.

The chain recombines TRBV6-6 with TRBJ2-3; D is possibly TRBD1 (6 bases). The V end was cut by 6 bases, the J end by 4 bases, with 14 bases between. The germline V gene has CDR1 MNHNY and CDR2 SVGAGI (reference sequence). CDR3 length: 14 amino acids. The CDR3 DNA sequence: TGTGCCAGCAGAAACAGGGTGGAGGCAGATACGCAGTATTTT. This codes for CASRNRVEADTQYF.

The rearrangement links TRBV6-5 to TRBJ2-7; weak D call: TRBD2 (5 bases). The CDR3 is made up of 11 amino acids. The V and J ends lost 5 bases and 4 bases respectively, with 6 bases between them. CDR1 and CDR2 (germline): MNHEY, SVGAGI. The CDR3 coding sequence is TGTGCCAGCAGTGGGAGTTACGAGCAGTACTTC. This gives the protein CASSGSYEQYF.

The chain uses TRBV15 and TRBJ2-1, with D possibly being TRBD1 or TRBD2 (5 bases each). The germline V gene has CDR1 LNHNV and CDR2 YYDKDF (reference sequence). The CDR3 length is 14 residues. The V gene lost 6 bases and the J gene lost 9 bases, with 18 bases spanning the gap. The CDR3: CATRGRTPFGEQFF. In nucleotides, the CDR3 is TGTGCCACCAGGGGGCGGACTCCCTTCGGTGAGCAGTTCTTC. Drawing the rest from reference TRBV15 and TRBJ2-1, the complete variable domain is DAMVIQNPRYQVTQFGKPVTLSCSQTLNHNVMYWYQQKSSQAPKLLFHYYDKDFNNEADTPDNFQSRRPNTSFCFLDIRSPGLGDTAMYLCATRGRTPFGEQFFGPGTRLTVL.

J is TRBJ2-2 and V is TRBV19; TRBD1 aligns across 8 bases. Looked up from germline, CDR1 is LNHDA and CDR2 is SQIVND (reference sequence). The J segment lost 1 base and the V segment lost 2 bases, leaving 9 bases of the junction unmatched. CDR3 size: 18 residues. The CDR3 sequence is CASSIRAGGHKNTGELFF. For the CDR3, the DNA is TGTGCCAGTAGTATAAGGGCAGGGGGCCATAAGAACACCGGGGAGCTGTTTTTT. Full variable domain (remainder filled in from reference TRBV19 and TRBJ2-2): DGGITQSPKYLFRKEGQNVTLSCEQNLNHDAMYWYRQDPGQGLRLIYYSQIVNDFQKGDIAEGYSVSREKKESFPLTVTSAQKNPTAFYLCASSIRAGGHKNTGELFFGEGSRLTVL.

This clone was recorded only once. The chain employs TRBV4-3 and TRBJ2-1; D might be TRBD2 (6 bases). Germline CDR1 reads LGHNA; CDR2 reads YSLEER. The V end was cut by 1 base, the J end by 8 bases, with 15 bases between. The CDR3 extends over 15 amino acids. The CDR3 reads CASSQVLANLDEQFF. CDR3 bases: TGCGCCAGCAGCCAAGTGCTAGCGAATCTGGATGAGCAGTTCTTC.

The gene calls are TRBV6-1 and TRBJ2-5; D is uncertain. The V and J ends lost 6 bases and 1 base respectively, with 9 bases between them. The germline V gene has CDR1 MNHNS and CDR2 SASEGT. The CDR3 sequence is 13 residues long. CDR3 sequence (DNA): TGTGCCAGCAGAAAGGGTCTCCAAGAGACCCAGTACTTC. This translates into CASRKGLQETQYF.

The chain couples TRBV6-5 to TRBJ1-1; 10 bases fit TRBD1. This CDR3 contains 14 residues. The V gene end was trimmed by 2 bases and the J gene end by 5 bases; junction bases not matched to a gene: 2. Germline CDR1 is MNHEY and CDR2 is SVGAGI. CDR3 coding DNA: TGTGCCAGCAGTTACAGGGACAGGGGAACTGAAGCTTTCTTT. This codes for CASSYRDRGTEAFF.

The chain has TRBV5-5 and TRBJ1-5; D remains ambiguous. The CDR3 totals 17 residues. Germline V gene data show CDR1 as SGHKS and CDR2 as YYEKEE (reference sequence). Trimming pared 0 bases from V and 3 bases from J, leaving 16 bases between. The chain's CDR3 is CASSLVWTRTSNQPQHF. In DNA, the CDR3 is TGTGCCAGCAGCTTGGTGTGGACCCGTACCTCCAATCAGCCCCAGCATTTT.

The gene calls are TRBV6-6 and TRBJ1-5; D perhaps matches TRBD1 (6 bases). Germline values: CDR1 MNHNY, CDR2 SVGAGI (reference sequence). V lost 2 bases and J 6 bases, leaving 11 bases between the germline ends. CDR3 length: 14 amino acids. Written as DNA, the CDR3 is TGTGCCAGCAGTTACACACTACAGGGTCAGCCCCAGCATTTT. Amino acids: CASSYTLQGQPQHF.

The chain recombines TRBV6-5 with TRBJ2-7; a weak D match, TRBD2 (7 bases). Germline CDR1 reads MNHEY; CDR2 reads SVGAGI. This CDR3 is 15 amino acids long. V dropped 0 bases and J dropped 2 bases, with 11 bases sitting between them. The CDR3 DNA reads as TGTGCCAGCAGTTACTCGTCGGGGGGCCCCTACGAGCAGTACTTC. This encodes CASSYSSGGPYEQYF.

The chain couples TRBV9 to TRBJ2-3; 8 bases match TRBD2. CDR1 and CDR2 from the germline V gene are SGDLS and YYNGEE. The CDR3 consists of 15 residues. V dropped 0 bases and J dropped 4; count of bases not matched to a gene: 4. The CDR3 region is CASSVEGLASDTQYF. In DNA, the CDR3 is TGTGCCAGCAGCGTAGAAGGACTAGCATCAGATACGCAGTATTTT.

CDR3 nucleotides: TGTGCCAGCTTGGAGGGCGGGAGGAAGACCCAGTACTTC. This encodes CASLEGGRKTQYF. The rearrangement uses TRBV7-2 and TRBJ2-5; the match to TRBD2 covers 8 bases. The CDR3 loop spans 13 amino acids. V was clipped by 8 bases and J by 6 bases; unmatched bases: 8. The germline gives CDR1 SGHTA, CDR2 FQGNSA.

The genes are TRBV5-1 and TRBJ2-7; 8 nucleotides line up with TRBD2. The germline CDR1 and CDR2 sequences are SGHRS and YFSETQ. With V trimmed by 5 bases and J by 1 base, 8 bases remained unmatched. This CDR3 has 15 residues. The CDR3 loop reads CASSPEAGVSYEQYF. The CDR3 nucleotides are TGCGCCAGCAGTCCCGAAGCGGGAGTTTCCTACGAGCAGTACTTC.

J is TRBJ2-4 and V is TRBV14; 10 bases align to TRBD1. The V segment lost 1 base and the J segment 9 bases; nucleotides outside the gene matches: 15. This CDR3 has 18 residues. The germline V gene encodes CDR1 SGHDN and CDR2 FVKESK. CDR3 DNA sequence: TGTGCCAGCAGCCAAGCTGACAGGGGGCTTTATTACGGTAGCATTCAGTACTTC. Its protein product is CASSQADRGLYYGSIQYF.

The CDR3 sequence: CASSLGTTQKYF. The CDR3 DNA reads TGTGCCAGCAGCTTAGGCACCACCCAGAAGTACTTC. The chain is built from TRBV13 and TRBJ2-7; the D is unclear. V lost 0 bases and J 11 bases, leaving 11 bases between the germline ends. CDR3 size: 12 residues. Germline loops: CDR1 PRHDT, CDR2 FYEKMQ (reference sequence).

In DNA, the CDR3 is TGTGCCAGCAGCCTCCGCGGTGGACAGGGAAGCTCTGGGGCCAACGTCCTGACTTTC. Translation: CASSLRGGQGSSGANVLTF. J is TRBJ2-6 and V is TRBV7-8; 8 bases map to TRBD1. Germline CDR1 and CDR2: SGHVS and FQNEAQ. The trim removed 5 bases at V and 0 bases at J, leaving 12 bases unmatched. This CDR3 region has 19 residues.

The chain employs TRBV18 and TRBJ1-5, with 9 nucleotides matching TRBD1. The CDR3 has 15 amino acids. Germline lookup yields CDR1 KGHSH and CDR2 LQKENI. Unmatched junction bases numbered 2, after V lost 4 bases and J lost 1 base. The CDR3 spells CASSQDRGSNQPQHF. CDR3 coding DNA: TGTGCCAGCTCACAAGACAGGGGGAGCAATCAGCCCCAGCATTTT.

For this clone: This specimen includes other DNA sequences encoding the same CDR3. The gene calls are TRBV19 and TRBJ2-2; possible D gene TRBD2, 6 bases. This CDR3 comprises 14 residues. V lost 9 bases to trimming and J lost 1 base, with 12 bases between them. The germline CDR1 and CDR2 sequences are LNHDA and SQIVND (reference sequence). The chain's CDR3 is CASSGLGNTGELFF. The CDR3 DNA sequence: TGTGCCAGCTCGGGACTGGGGAACACCGGGGAGCTGTTTTTT.

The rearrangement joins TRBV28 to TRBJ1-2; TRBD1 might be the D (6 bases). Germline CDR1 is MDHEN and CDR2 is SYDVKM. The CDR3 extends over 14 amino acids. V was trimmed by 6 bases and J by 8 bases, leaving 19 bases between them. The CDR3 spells CASSSVDRFGGYTF. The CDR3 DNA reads TGTGCCAGCAGCTCGGTTGACAGGTTCGGGGGCTACACCTTC.

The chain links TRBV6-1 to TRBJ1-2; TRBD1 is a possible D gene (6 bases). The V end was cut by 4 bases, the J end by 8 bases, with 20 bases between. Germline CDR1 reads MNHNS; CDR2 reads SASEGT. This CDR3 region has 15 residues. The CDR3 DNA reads TGTGCCAGCAGTGGGTTAGCGAACAGGGAAGGGGGCTACACCTTC. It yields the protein CASSGLANREGGYTF.

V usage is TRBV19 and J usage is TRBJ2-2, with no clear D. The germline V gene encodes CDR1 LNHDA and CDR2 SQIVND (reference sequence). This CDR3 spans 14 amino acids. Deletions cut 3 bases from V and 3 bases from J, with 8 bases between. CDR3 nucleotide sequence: TGTGCCAGTAGTATGCGGTTGGACACCGGGGAGCTGTTTTTT. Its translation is CASSMRLDTGELFF.

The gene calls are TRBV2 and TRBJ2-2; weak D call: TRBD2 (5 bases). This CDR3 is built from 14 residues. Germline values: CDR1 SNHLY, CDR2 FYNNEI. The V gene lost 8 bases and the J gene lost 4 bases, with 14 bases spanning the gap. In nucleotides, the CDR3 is TGTGCCAGCCTTGGACTGTTAGTCACCGGGGAGCTGTTTTTT. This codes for CASLGLLVTGELFF.

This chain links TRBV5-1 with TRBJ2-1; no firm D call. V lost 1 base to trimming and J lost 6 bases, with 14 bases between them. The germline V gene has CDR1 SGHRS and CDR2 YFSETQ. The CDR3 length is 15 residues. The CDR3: CASSLLASPGNEQFF. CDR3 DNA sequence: TGCGCCAGCAGCTTGTTGGCTTCCCCCGGCAATGAGCAGTTCTTC. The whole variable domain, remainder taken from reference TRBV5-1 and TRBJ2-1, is KAGVTQTPRYLIKTRGQQVTLSCSPISGHRSVSWYQQTPGQGLQFLFEYFSETQRNKGNFPGRFSGRQFSNSRSEMNVSTLELGDSALYLCASSLLASPGNEQFFGPGTRLTVL.

CDR3 loop: CSVEGPSGRSSEQYF. The DNA of the CDR3 is TGCAGCGTTGAAGGGCCTAGCGGGAGAAGTTCCGAGCAGTACTTC. This chain links TRBV29-1 with TRBJ2-7; 10 bases line up with TRBD2. J lost 6 bases, V lost 1 base, and 9 bases had no gene match. The CDR3 has 15 residues. Germline-derived CDR1 and CDR2 are SQVTM and ANQGSEA.

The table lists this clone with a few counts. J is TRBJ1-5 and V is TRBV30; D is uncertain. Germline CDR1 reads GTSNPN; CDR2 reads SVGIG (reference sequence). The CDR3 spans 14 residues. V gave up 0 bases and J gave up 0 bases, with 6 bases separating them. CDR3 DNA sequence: TGTGCCTGGAGTGTTCGGCTTAGCAATCAGCCCCAGCATTTT. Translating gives CAWSVRLSNQPQHF.